The present entry profiles one TCR beta chain with its context. Germline CDR1 SNHLY, CDR2 FYNNEI. V was clipped by 4 bases and J by 3 bases, with 12 bases between them. The CDR3 contains 15 residues. Original handling: Amplification with reference gene primers provided the estimates of nucleated cell counts. Sequenced by immunoSEQ multiplex PCR; TCRdb stores in-frame clones only, minus some. V, J and clone size are taken as reported in that table, and D and trimming were inferred from the DNA itself. The data show hundreds of thousands of clones, around four fifths seen once. These data are taken from a study of blood T cell repertoires in COVID-19. About the research overall: Italy, Spain and the United States were the sources of the convalescent and acute COVID-19 samples.

Sequencing input: peripheral blood. This clonotype was sampled from a woman older than 75 with active or convalescent COVID-19. This chain joins TRBV2 and TRBJ1-4; the D gene is possibly TRBD1 (6 bases). CDR3 bases: TGTGCCAGCAGTGTAGGGGGTGGGGCTAATGAAAAACTGTTTTTT. Its protein product is CASSVGGGANEKLFF.